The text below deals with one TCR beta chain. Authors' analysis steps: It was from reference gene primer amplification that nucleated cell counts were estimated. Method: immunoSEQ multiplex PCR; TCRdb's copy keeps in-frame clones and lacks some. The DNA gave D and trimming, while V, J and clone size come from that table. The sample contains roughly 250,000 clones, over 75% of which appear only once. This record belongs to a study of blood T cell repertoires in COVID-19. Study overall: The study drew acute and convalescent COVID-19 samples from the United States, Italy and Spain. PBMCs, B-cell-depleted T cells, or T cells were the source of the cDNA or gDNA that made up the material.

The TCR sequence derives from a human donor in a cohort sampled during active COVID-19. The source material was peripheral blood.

CDR3: CASSPRTGGGYGYTF. In DNA form, the CDR3 reads TGCGCCAGCAGCCCGCGAACAGGGGGCGGCTATGGCTACACCTTC. This chain uses TRBV4-1 with TRBJ1-2; TRBD1 aligns across 9 bases. The V gene's germline CDR1 is MGHRA and CDR2 YSYEKL. J was trimmed by 4 bases and V by 4 bases; bases with no gene match: 7. There are 15 residues in the CDR3.